This T cell receptor beta chain was found in a study of OX40 agonist ivuxolimab in advanced cancers. Regarding the study in general: The costimulatory receptor OX40 (CD134) was targeted by ivuxolimab, a fully human IgG2 agonistic monoclonal antibody. Intravenous ivuxolimab was administered to patients every 2 weeks at six dose levels: 0.01, 0.1, 0.3, 1.5, 3 and 10 mg/kg. Of the roughly 54 patients in dose escalation, some 20 had hepatocellular carcinoma, some 15 had melanoma, 9 had renal cell carcinoma and 9 had head and neck cancer. The dose-escalation cohort was about 83% male with a mean age of approximately 60 years, ranging from roughly 20 to 80. Patients were allowed to have had prior anti-PD-1, anti-PD-L1 or anti-CTLA-4 therapy, and approximately 43% of the dose-escalation patients had previously received checkpoint inhibitors. Three dose-escalation patients achieved partial responses, one with hepatocellular carcinoma and two with cutaneous melanoma. The purpose of peripheral TCRbeta sequencing was to test whether ivuxolimab changed TCR sequence diversity and led to clonal T-cell expansion. The paper reports the monotherapy dose-escalation portion (N of about 47 patients) of the phase I ivuxolimab trial. The investigation overall reported the following: In partial responders in the 0.1-3.0 mg/kg groups, normalized peripheral clonal expansion was found to be among the lowest, especially among CD8+ T cells. Low levels of normalized T-cell clonal expansion were also seen in some patients who did not respond. The antigen specificity of the clonally expanded peripheral T cells was not determined. After ivuxolimab, more expanded clones were found on average in CD8+ T cells than in CD4+ T cells. At doses from 0.1 to 3.0 mg/kg, clonal expansion was seen in both CD4+ and CD8+ blood T cells between baseline and week 6.

To sequence the TCRbeta CDR3 region, genomic DNA was isolated from the sorted cells. The immunoSEQ Assay was used for sequencing of TCRbeta CDR3 regions. Held by TCRdb, this immuneACCESS table contains in-frame sequences only and omits some clones. Under half of the omission traces to an unresolved V gene where checked; the cause of the rest is unknown. Across this sample there are about 64,000 clones, with around 80% seen only once. The top ten clonotypes cover 2% to 2.5% of the sample. Patients with autoimmune disease history or receiving systemic immunosuppression were excluded from the trial. Peripheral blood for TCR sequencing was collected from all dose cohorts at baseline, on cycle 4 day 1, and on cycle 7 day 1. The samples were drawn from a first-in-human, open-label, multicenter phase I dose-escalation trial of ivuxolimab. The trial enrolled adults with locally advanced or metastatic head and neck squamous cell, hepatocellular, melanoma or renal cell carcinoma. Before TCR sequencing, CD4+ and CD8+ T cells were separately sorted from peripheral blood.

As regards this clone: Its antigen remains unidentified. Per-base quality was not reported, and no clone a single base away is much larger than it.

V and J are truncated by 6 bases and 9 bases respectively, leaving an intervening sequence of 11 bases. CDR1 LNHDA and CDR2 SQIVND are derived from the germline V gene (reference sequence). From the cysteine through the phenylalanine, the CDR3 covers 11 amino acids. Only the CDR3 DNA stays, 33 bases, in frame from base 1. This clonotype was obtained from an adult with an advanced solid tumor such as melanoma, head and neck, liver or kidney cancer. Sequenced material: CD4+ or CD8+ T cells sorted from blood, taken in a trial of the OX40 agonist ivuxolimab. The chain couples TRBV19 to TRBJ1-2, with TRBD1 as a weak D call on 5 bases. The bases read TGTGCCAGTAGGTGGGGCCTTAGCTACACCTTC. This gives the protein CASRWGLSYTF.